This T cell receptor (beta chain) appears in the sequencing data of a study of blood T cell repertoires in COVID-19. About the study: From T cells, B-cell-depleted T cells, or PBMCs came the material, which was cDNA or gDNA.

Authors' methods: Amplification of reference gene primers was used by the study to estimate nucleated cell counts. Sequencing used immunoSEQ multiplex PCR; TCRdb keeps in-frame clones, though not all of them. That table supplies the V and J calls and clone size; D and trimming were determined from the DNA. The sample lists a few hundred thousand clones; 80% to 90% were seen once. J was trimmed by 5 bases and V by 6 bases; bases with no gene match: 4. The CDR3 is made up of 13 amino acids. The germline CDR1 and CDR2 sequences are ENHRY and SYGVKD. Participant-given clinical history determined each cohort assignment. Recovered participants had two consecutive negative NP/OP PCR tests, healthcare professional clearance, or symptom resolution.

The sequence was obtained from a woman aged 50 to 65 who had recovered from COVID-19. The chain links TRBV10-3 to TRBJ2-5, with TRBD1 matching over 9 bases. The sequenced sample was PBMCs or T cells enriched from blood (not recorded which). CDR3 sequence (DNA): TGTGCCATCAGGGGACAGGGTTCGGAGACCCAGTACTTC. It codes for CAIRGQGSETQYF.